This T cell receptor beta chain appears in the sequencing data of a study of blood T cell repertoires in COVID-19. Some clones are missing from TCRdb's copy, which holds only in-frame ones; the method was immunoSEQ multiplex PCR. This table has hundreds of thousands of clones, roughly 80% appearing once. Only a few counts were recorded for this clone. CDR1 and CDR2 (germline): GTSNPN, SVGIG (reference sequence). The CDR3 runs 13 residues. V was clipped by 2 bases and J by 2 bases, with 7 bases between them. This receptor was taken from a man at least 80 years old with acute or convalescent COVID-19. The chain employs TRBV30 and TRBJ1-5; D remains ambiguous. Input material: peripheral blood. The CDR3 loop reads CAWSKGGNQPQHF. For the CDR3, the DNA is TGTGCCTGGAGTAAGGGAGGCAATCAGCCCCAGCATTTT.